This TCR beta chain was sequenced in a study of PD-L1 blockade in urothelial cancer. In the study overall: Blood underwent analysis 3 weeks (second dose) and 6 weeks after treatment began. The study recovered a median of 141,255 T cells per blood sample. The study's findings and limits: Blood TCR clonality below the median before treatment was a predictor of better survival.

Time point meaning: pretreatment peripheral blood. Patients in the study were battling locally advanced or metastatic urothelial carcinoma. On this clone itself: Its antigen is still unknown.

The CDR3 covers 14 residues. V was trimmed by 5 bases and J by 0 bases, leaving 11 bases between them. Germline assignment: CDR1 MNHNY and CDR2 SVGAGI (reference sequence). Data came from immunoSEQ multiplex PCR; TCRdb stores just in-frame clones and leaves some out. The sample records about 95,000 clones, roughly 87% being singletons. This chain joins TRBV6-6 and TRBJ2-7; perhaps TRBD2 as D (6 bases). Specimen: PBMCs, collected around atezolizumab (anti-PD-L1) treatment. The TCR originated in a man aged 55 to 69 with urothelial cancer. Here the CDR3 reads CASSPTSTSYEQYF. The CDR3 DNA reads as TGTGCCAGCAGTCCGACTAGTACCTCCTACGAGCAGTACTTC.